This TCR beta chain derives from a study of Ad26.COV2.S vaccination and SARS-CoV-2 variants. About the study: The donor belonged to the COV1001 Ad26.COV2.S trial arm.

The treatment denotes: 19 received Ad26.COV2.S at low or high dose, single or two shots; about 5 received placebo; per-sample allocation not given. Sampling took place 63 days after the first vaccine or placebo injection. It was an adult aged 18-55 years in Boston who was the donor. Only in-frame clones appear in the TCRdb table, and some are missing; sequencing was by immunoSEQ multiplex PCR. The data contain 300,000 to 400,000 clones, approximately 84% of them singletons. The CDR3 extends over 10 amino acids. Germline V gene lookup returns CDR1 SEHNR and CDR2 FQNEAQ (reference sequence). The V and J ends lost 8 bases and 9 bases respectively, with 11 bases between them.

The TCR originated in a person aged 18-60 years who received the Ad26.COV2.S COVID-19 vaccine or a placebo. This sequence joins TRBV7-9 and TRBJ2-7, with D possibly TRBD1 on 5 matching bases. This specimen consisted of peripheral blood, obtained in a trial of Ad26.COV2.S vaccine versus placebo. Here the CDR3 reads CASEGVRQYF. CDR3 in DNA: TGTGCCAGCGAAGGGGTACGGCAGTACTTC.